One and the same sample provided the 8 T cell receptor beta chains below, sequenced in a study of cytomegalovirus exposure and HLA in healthy donors. Use of 60 Vbeta and 13 Jbeta primers characterized the PCR. Measured with immunoSEQ multiplex PCR; TCRdb has only the in-frame clones, and not every one. The sample has over 150,000 clones, 75% to 85% seen once. The sequencing input was PBMCs. The origin of the receptors is a male donor in good health and CMV-seropositive.

The chain uses TRBV19 and TRBJ1-3; D call uncertain. The CDR3 contains 13 residues. Looked up from germline, CDR1 is LNHDA and CDR2 is SQIVND (reference sequence). V lost 4 bases and J lost 1, with 5 bases in between. The CDR3 spells CASSRESGNTIYF. CDR3 coding DNA: TGTGCCAGTAGTAGGGAGTCTGGAAACACCATATATTTT.

The chain joins TRBV5-1 to TRBJ2-6; 7 nucleotides line up with TRBD1. This CDR3 is 18 amino acids long. The V segment lost 0 bases and the J segment 1 base; nucleotides outside the gene matches: 7. Per the germline V gene, CDR1 is SGHRS and CDR2 is YFSETQ. CDR3 amino acids: CASSLVSRGLSGANVLTF. CDR3 nucleotide sequence: TGCGCCAGCAGCTTGGTTTCTAGGGGGCTGTCTGGGGCCAACGTCCTGACTTTC. The whole variable domain, remainder taken from reference TRBV5-1 and TRBJ2-6, is KAGVTQTPRYLIKTRGQQVTLSCSPISGHRSVSWYQQTPGQGLQFLFEYFSETQRNKGNFPGRFSGRQFSNSRSEMNVSTLELGDSALYLCASSLVSRGLSGANVLTFGAGSRLTVL.

This chain uses TRBV14 with TRBJ2-3; possible D gene TRBD2, 5 bases. V was cut by 8 bases and J by 3 bases, with 9 bases left in between. This CDR3 region has 12 residues. Germline CDR1 is SGHDN and CDR2 is FVKESK. CDR3: CASARGTDTQYF. In DNA, the CDR3 is TGTGCCAGCGCCCGGGGTACAGATACGCAGTATTTT.

The chain is built from TRBV18 and TRBJ2-3; TRBD2 aligns across 13 bases. Germline-derived CDR1 and CDR2 are KGHSH and LQKENI. This CDR3 is 16 amino acids long. Trimming took 2 bases from V and 1 from J; bases not matched to a gene: 0. The CDR3 protein is CASSPGTSGGTDTQYF. DNA for the CDR3: TGTGCCAGCTCACCAGGGACTAGCGGGGGCACAGATACGCAGTATTTT.

J is TRBJ1-2 and V is TRBV7-8; 7 bases fit TRBD1. Germline V gives CDR1 SGHVS, CDR2 FQNEAQ. The CDR3 spans 15 residues. Trimming cost V 4 bases and J 4 bases; bases outside gene matches: 9. The CDR3 DNA sequence: TGTGCCAGCAGCTCGGGGACAGCGCTAAGCTATGGCTACACCTTC. Its protein product is CASSSGTALSYGYTF.

This chain links TRBV9 with TRBJ2-1; TRBD2 is a possible D gene (5 bases). Germline CDR1 SGDLS, CDR2 YYNGEE. The CDR3 runs to 13 residues. Trimming pared 4 bases from V and 0 bases from J, leaving 5 bases between. The CDR3 bases are TGTGCCAGCAGCAGCGGCTCCTACAATGAGCAGTTCTTC. Protein: CASSSGSYNEQFF.

This clone was recorded a few times. This rearrangement joins TRBV6-5 to TRBJ1-2; weak D call: TRBD1 (5 bases). The V and J ends lost 5 bases and 8 bases respectively, with 15 bases between them. The CDR3 consists of 13 residues. The germline CDR1 and CDR2 sequences are MNHEY and SVGAGI. DNA for the CDR3: TGTGCCAGCAGTCCAACAGGAACATCGGGCTACACCTTC. Residues: CASSPTGTSGYTF.

Concerning this clone: Germline and junction disagree at one end, which may indicate a read error. The chain combines TRBV5-1 with TRBJ2-7; no reliable D call. CDR3 size: 12 residues. In germline, CDR1 is SGHRS, CDR2 YFSETQ. The CDR3 here is CASSLTAYGQYF. The CDR3 bases are TGCGCCAGCAGCTTAACCGCCTACGGGCAGTACTTC. The variable domain in full, with the rest retrieved from reference TRBV5-1 and TRBJ2-7, is KAGVTQTPRYLIKTRGQQVTLSCSPISGHRSVSWYQQTPGQGLQFLFEYFSETQRNKGNFPGRFSGRQFSNSRSEMNVSTLELGDSALYLCASSLTAYGQYFGPGTRLTVT.